This T cell receptor (beta chain) comes out of a study of T cells after yellow fever vaccination. One entry per CDR3 protein, called by TCRdb with MiXCR from the 5' RACE reads. The sample includes roughly 520,000 distinct CDR3 sequences, just over 20% of them seen just once. This clonotype was recorded a few times. The V end was cut by 6 bases, the J end by 5 bases, with 20 bases between. The CDR3 length is 16 residues. From germline, CDR1 is MNHEY and CDR2 SVGEGT. The chain is built from TRBV6-2 or TRBV6-3 and TRBJ2-4, with D perhaps matching TRBD1 (6 bases). This clonotype originated in a man aged 18 to 29 who received the YFV17D yellow fever vaccine. The sample here was PBMCs, taken approximately 22 days after the first yellow fever vaccination. The CDR3 is CASSWSAGTTENIQYF. The CDR3 DNA reads TGTGCCAGCAGCTGGTCAGCCGGGACAACAGAAAACATTCAGTACTTC.